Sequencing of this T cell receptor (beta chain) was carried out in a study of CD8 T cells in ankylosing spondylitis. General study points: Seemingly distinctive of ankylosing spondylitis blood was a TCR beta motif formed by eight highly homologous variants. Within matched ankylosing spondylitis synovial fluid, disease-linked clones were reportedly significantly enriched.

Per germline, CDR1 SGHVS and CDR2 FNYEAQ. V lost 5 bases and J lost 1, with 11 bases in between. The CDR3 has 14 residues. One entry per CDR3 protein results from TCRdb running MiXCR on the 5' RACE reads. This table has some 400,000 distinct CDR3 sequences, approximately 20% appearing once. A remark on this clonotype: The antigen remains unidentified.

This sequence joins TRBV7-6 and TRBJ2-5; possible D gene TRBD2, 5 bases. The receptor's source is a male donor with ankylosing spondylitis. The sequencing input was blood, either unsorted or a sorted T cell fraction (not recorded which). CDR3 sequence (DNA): TGTGCCAGCAGCCAAACTAGTACCCAAGAGACCCAGTACTTC. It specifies CASSQTSTQETQYF.